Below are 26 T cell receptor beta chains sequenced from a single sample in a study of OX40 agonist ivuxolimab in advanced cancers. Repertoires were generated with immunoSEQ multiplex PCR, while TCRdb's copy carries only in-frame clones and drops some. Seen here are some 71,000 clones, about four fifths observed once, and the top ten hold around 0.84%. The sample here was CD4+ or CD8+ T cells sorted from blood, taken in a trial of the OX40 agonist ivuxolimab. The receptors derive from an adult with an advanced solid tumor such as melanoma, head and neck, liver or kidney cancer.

The CDR3 DNA is TGTGCCAGCAGTACACCGGCTGAAGGGGAGCTGTTTTTT. Translated: CASSTPAEGELFF. This rearrangement joins TRBV9 to TRBJ2-2; D is undetermined. Germline-derived CDR1 and CDR2 are SGDLS and YYNGEE. Trimming removed 5 bases at V and 8 bases at J, with 13 bases between. The CDR3 loop spans 13 amino acids.

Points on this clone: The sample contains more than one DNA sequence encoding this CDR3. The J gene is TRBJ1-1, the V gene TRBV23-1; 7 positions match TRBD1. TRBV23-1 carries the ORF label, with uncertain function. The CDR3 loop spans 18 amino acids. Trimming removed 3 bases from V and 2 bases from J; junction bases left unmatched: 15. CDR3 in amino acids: CASSHYDREIAGNTEAFF. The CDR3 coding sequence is TGCGCCAGCAGTCACTATGACAGGGAGATTGCTGGAAACACTGAAGCTTTCTTT.

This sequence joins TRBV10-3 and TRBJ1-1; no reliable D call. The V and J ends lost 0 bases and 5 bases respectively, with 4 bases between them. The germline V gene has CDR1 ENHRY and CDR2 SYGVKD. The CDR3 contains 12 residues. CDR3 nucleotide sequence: TGTGCCATCAGTGAGTCCCTGACTGAAGCTTTCTTT. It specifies CAISESLTEAFF.

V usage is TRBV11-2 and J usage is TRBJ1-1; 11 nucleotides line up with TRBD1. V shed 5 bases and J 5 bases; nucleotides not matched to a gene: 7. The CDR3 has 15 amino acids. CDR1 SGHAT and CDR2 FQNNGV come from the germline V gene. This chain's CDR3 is CASSTRTGGETEAFF. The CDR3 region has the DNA TGTGCCAGCAGCACGAGGACAGGGGGCGAGACTGAAGCTTTCTTT.

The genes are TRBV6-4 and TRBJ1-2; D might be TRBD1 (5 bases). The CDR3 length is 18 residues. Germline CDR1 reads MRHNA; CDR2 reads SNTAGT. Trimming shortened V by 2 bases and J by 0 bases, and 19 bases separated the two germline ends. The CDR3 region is CASSDPRGVSQPNYGYTF. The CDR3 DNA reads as TGTGCCAGCAGTGACCCGAGGGGCGTGTCACAGCCTAACTATGGCTACACCTTC.

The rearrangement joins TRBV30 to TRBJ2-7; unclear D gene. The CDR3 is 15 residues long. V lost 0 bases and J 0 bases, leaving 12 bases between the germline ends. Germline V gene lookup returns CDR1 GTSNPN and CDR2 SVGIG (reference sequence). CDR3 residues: CAWSVAFRSSYEQYF. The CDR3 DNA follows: TGTGCCTGGAGTGTTGCATTTCGGAGCTCCTACGAGCAGTACTTC.

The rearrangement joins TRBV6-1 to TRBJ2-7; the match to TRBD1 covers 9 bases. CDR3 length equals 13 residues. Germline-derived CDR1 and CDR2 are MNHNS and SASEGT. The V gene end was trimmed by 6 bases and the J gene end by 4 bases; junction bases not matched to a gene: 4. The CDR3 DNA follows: TGTGCCAGCAGCCGGGACAGGGTGTACGAGCAGTACTTC. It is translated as CASSRDRVYEQYF.

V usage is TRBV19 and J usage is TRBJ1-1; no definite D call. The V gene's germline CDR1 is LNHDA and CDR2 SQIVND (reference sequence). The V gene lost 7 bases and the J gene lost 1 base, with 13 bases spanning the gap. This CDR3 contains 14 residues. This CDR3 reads CASIDRFRNTEAFF. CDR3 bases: TGTGCCAGTATAGATAGGTTTCGGAACACTGAAGCTTTCTTT.

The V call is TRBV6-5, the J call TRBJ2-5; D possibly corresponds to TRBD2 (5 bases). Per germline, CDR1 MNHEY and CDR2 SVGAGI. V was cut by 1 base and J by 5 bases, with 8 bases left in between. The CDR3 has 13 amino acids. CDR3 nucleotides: TGTGCCAGCAGTTACTTGCGGGTGGAGACCCAGTACTTC. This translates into CASSYLRVETQYF.

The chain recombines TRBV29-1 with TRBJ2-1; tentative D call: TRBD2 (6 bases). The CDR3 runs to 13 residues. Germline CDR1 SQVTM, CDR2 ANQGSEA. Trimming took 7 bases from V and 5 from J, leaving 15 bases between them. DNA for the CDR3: TGCAGCGCCGGGAGAGTTCTCAACAATGAGCAGTTCTTC. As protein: CSAGRVLNNEQFF.

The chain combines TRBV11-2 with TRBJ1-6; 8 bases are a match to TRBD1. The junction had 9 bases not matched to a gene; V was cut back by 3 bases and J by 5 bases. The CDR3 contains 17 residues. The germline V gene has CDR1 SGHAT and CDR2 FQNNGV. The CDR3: CASSFELTGGNNSPLHF. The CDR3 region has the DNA TGTGCCAGCAGCTTCGAACTTACAGGGGGGAATAATTCACCCCTCCACTTT.

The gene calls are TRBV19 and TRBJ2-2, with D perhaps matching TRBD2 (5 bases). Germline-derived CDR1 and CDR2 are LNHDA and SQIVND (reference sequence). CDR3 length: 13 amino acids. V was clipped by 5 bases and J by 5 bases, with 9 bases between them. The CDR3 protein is CASSFGNTGELFF. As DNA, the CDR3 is TGTGCCAGTAGTTTCGGGAATACCGGGGAGCTGTTTTTT. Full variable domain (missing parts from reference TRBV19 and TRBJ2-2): DGGITQSPKYLFRKEGQNVTLSCEQNLNHDAMYWYRQDPGQGLRLIYYSQIVNDFQKGDIAEGYSVSREKKESFPLTVTSAQKNPTAFYLCASSFGNTGELFFGEGSRLTVL.

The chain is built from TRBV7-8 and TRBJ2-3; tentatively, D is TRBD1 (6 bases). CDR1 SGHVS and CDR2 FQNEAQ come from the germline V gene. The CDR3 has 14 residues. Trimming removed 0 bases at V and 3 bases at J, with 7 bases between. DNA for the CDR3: TGTGCCAGCAGCTTAGCACAGGGTACAGATACGCAGTATTTT. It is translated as CASSLAQGTDTQYF.

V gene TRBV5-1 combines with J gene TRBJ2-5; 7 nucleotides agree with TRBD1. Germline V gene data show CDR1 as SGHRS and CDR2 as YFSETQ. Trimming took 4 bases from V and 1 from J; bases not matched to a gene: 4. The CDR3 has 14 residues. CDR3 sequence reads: CASSAGTAQETQYF. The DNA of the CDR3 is TGCGCCAGCAGCGCCGGGACAGCCCAAGAGACCCAGTACTTC. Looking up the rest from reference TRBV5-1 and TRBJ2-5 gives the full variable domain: KAGVTQTPRYLIKTRGQQVTLSCSPISGHRSVSWYQQTPGQGLQFLFEYFSETQRNKGNFPGRFSGRQFSNSRSEMNVSTLELGDSALYLCASSAGTAQETQYFGPGTRLLVL.

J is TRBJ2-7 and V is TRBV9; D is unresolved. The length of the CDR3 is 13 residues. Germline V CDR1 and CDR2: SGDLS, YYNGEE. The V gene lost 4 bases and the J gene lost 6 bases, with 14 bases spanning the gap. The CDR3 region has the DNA TGTGCCAGCAGCCATAACCGGGTGGGCGAGCAGTACTTC. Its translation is CASSHNRVGEQYF.

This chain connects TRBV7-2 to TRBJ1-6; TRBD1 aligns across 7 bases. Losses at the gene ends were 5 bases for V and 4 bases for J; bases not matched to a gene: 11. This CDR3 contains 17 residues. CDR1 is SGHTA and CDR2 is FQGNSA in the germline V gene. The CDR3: CASSPPQGVAYNSPLHF. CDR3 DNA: TGTGCCAGCAGCCCACCCCAGGGGGTGGCGTATAATTCACCCCTCCACTTT. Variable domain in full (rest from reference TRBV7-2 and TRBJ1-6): GAGVSQSPSNKVTEKGKDVELRCDPISGHTALYWYRQSLGQGLEFLIYFQGNSAPDKSGLPSDRFSAERTGGSVSTLTIQRTQQEDSAVYLCASSPPQGVAYNSPLHFGNGTRLTVT.

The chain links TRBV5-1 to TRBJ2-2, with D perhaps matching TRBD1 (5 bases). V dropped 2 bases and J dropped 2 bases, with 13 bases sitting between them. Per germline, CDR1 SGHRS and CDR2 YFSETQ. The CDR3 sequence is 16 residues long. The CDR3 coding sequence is TGCGCCAGCAGCTTCGTCGGACAACTTAACACCGGGGAGCTGTTTTTT. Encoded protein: CASSFVGQLNTGELFF.

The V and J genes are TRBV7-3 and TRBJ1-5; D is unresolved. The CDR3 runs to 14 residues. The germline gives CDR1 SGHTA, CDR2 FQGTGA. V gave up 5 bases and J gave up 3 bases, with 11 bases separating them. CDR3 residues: CASSRDGNNQPQHF. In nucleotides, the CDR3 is TGTGCCAGCAGCCGCGACGGGAACAATCAGCCCCAGCATTTT.

The CDR3 DNA is TGTGCCAGCAGGGGATCGGGGGGACGGCAGCCCCAGCATTTT. Its protein is CASRGSGGRQPQHF. V and J are TRBV28 and TRBJ1-5; D might be TRBD1 (5 bases). Germline lookup yields CDR1 MDHEN and CDR2 SYDVKM. CDR3 length: 14 amino acids. V was pared by 6 bases and J by 7 bases, with 16 bases between.

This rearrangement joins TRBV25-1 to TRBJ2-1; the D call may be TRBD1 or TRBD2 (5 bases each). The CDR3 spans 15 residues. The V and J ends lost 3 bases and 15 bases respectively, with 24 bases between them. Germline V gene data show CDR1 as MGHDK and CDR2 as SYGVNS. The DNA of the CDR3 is TGTGCCAGCAGTGAGCCCCGAGGGGCGCGTGAATATCTGTTCTTC. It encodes CASSEPRGAREYLFF.

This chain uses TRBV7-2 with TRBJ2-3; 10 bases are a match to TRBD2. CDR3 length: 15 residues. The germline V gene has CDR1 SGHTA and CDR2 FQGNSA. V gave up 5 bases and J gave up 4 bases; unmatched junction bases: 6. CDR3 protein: CASSPLAGLSDTQYF. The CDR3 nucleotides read TGTGCCAGCAGCCCACTAGCGGGGTTATCAGATACGCAGTATTTT. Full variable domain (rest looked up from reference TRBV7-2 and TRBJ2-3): GAGVSQSPSNKVTEKGKDVELRCDPISGHTALYWYRQSLGQGLEFLIYFQGNSAPDKSGLPSDRFSAERTGGSVSTLTIQRTQQEDSAVYLCASSPLAGLSDTQYFGPGTRLTVL.

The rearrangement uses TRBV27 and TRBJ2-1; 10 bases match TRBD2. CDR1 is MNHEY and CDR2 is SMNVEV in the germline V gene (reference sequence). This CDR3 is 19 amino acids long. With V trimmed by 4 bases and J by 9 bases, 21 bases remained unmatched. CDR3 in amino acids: CASSYKREGQQGFRGEQFF. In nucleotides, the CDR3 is TGTGCCAGCAGTTACAAGCGGGAGGGCCAACAGGGGTTCCGTGGTGAGCAGTTCTTC.

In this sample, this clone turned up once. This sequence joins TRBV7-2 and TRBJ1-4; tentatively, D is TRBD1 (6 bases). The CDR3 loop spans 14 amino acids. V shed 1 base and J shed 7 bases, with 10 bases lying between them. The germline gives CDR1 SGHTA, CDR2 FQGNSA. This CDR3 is CASSLGGAVEKLFF. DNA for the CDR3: TGTGCCAGCAGCTTAGGGGGGGCCGTTGAAAAACTGTTTTTT.

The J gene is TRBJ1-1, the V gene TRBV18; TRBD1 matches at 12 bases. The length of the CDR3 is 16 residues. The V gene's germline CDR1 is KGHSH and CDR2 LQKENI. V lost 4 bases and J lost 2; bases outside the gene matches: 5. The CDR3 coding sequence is TGTGCCAGCTCACGGGGGACAGGGGGCGTTAACACTGAAGCTTTCTTT. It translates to CASSRGTGGVNTEAFF.

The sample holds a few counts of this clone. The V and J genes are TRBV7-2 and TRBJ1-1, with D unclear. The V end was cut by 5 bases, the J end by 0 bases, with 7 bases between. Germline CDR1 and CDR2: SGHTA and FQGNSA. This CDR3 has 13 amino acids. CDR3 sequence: CASSPYLNTEAFF. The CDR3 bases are TGTGCCAGCAGCCCCTATTTGAACACTGAAGCTTTCTTT.

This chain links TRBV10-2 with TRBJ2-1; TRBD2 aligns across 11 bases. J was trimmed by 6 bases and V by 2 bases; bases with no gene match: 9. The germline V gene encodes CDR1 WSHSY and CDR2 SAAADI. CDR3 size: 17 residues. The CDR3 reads CASSESGTSGSSNEQFF. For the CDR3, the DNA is TGCGCCAGCAGTGAGAGCGGGACTAGCGGTAGCAGCAATGAGCAGTTCTTC.